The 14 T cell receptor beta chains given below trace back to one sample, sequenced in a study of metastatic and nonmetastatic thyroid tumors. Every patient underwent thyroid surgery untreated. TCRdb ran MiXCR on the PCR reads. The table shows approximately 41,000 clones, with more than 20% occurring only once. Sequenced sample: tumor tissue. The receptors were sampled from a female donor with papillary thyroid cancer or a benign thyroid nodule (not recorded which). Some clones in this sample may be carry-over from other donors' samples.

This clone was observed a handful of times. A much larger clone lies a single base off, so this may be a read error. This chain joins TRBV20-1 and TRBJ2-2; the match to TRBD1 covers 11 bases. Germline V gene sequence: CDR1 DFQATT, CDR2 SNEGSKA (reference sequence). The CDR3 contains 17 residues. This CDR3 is CSARWVGQGDIGGELSF. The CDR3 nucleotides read TGCAGTGCTAGGTGGGTGGGACAGGGGGATATTGGCGGGGAGCTGTCTTTT.

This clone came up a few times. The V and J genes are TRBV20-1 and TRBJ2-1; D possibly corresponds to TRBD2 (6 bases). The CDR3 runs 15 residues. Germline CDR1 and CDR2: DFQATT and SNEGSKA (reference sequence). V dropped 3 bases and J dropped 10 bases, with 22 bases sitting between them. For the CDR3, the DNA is TGCAGTGCTAGTCTTTTCGAGGCGGGAAGGGAGGAGCAGTTCTTC. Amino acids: CSASLFEAGREEQFF.

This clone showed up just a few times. The CDR3 nucleotides are TGTGCCAGCAGTGGACAACCCAACTATGGCTACACCTTC. Translation: CASSGQPNYGYTF. The gene calls are TRBV6-1 and TRBJ1-2, with no clear D. CDR3 length: 13 residues. CDR1 and CDR2 (germline): MNHNS, SASEGT. V was trimmed by 4 bases and J by 2 bases, leaving 8 bases between them.

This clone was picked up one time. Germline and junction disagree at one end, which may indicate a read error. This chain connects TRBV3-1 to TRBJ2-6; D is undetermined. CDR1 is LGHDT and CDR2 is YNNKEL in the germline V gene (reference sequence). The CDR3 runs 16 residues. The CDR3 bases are TGTGCCAGCATCCAAGATCCGGGCTCTGGGGCCAACGTCCTGACTTTC. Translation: CASIQDPGSGANVLTF.

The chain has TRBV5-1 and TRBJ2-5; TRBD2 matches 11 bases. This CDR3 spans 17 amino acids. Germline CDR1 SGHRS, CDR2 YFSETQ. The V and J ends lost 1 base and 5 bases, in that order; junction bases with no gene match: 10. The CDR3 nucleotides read TGCGCCAGCAGCTTGTCATTAGCGGGAGGGCCCCAGGAGACCCAGTACTTC. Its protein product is CASSLSLAGGPQETQYF.

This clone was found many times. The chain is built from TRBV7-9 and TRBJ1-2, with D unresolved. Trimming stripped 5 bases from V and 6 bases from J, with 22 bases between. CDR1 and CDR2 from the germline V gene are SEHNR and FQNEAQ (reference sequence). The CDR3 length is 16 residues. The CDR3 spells CASSLIAGGRGDGYTF. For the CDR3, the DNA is TGTGCCAGCAGCCTCATAGCCGGAGGGAGAGGAGATGGCTACACCTTC. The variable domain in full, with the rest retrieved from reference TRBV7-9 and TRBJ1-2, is DTGVSQNPRHKITKRGQNVTFRCDPISEHNRLYWYRQTLGQGPEFLTYFQNEAQLEKSRLLSDRFSAERPKGSFSTLEIQRTEQGDSAMYLCASSLIAGGRGDGYTFGSGTRLTVV.

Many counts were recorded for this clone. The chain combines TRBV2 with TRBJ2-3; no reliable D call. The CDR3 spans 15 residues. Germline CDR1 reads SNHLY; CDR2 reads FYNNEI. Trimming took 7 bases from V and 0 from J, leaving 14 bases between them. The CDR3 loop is CASKVELSSTDTQYF. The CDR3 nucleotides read TGTGCCAGCAAGGTAGAGTTGTCTAGCACAGATACGCAGTATTTT.

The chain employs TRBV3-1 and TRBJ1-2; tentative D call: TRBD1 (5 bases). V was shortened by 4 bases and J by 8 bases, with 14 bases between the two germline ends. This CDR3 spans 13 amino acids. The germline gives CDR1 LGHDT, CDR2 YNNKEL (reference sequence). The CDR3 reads CASSLSQGGGYTF. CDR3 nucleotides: TGTGCCAGCAGCCTCTCCCAGGGAGGAGGCTACACCTTC.

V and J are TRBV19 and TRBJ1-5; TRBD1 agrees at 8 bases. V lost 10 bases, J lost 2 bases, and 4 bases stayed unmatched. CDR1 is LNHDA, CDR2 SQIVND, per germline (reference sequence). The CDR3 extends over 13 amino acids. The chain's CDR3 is CATSDRGNQPQHF. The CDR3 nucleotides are TGTGCCACCTCGGACAGGGGCAATCAGCCCCAGCATTTT.

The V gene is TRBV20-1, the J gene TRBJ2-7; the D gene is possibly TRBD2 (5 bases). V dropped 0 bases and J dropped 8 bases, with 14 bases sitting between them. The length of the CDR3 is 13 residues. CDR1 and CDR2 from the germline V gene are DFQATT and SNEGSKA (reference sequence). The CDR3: CSAREQERRKQYF. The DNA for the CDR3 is TGCAGTGCTAGAGAGCAGGAGCGGAGAAAGCAGTACTTC.

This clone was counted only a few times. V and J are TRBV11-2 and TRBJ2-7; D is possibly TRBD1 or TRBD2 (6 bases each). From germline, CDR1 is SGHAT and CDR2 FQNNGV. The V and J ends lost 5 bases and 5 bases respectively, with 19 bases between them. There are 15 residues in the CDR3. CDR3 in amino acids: CASSRRGGSWDEQYF. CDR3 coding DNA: TGTGCCAGCAGCCGCCGAGGGGGGAGTTGGGACGAGCAGTACTTC.

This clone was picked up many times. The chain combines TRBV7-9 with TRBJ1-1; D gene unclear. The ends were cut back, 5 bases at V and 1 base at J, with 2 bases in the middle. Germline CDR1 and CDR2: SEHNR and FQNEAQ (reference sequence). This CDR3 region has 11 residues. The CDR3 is CASSQNTEAFF. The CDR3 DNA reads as TGTGCCAGCAGCCAGAACACTGAAGCTTTCTTT.

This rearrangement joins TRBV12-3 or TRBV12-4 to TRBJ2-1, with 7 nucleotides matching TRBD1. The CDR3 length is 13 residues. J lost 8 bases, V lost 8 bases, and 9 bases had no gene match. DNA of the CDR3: TGTGCCAGCGGCCTATGGACAGGCGATGAGCAGTTCTTC. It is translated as CASGLWTGDEQFF.

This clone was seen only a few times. The CDR3 DNA reads TGCAGTGCTCGCCGGCTAGCGGGCTACGAGCAGTACTTC. Translating it yields CSARRLAGYEQYF. The chain carries TRBV20-1 and TRBJ2-7; 8 bases match TRBD2. The CDR3 runs 13 residues. Germline CDR1 reads DFQATT; CDR2 reads SNEGSKA (reference sequence). V gave up 5 bases and J gave up 3 bases; unmatched junction bases: 6.